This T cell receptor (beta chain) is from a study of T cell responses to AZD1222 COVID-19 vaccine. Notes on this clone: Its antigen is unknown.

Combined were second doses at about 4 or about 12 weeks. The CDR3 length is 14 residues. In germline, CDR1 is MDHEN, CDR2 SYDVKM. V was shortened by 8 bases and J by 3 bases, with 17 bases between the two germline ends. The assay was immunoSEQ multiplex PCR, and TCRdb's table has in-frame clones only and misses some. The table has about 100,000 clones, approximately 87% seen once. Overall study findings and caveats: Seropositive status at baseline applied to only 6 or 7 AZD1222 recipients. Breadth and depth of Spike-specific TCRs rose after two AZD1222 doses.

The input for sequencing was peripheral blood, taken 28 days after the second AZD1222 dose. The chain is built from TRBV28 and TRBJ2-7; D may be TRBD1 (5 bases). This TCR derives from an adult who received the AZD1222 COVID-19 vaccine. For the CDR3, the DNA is TGTGCCAGCCAAACCGTGGACACAAACTACGAGCAGTACTTC. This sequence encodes CASQTVDTNYEQYF.